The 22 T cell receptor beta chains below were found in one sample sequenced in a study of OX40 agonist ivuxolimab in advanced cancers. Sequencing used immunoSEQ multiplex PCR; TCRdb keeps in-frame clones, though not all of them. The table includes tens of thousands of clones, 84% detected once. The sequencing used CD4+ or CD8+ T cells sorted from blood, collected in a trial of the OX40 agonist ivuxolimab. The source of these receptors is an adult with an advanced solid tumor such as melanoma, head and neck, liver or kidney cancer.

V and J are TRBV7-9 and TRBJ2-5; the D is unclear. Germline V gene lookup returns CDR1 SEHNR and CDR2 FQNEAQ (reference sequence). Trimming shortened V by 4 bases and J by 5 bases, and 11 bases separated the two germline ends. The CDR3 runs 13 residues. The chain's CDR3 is CASSSYAVETQYF. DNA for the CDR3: TGTGCCAGCAGCTCCTACGCTGTGGAGACCCAGTACTTC.

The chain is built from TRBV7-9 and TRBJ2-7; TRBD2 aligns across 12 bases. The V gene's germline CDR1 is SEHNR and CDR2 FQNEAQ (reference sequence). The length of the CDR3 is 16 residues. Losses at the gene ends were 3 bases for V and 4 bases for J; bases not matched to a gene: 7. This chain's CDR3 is CASSFSSGRATYEQYF. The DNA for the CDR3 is TGTGCCAGCAGCTTTTCTAGCGGGAGGGCCACATACGAGCAGTACTTC. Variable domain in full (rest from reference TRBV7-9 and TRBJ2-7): DTGVSQNPRHKITKRGQNVTFRCDPISEHNRLYWYRQTLGQGPEFLTYFQNEAQLEKSRLLSDRFSAERPKGSFSTLEIQRTEQGDSAMYLCASSFSSGRATYEQYFGPGTRLTVT.

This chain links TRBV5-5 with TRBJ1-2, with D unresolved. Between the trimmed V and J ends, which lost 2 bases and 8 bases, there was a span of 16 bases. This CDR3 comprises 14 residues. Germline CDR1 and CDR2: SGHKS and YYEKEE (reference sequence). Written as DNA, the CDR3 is TGTGCCAGCAGCTTTATCTGGGCCCCTGACGGCTACACCTTC. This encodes CASSFIWAPDGYTF.

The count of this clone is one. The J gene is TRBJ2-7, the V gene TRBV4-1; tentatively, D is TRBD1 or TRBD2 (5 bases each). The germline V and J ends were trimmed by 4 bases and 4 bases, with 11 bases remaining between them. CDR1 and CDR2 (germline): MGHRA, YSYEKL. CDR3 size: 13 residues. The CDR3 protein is CASSRPGTYEQYF. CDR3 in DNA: TGCGCCAGCAGCCGCCCAGGGACGTACGAGCAGTACTTC.

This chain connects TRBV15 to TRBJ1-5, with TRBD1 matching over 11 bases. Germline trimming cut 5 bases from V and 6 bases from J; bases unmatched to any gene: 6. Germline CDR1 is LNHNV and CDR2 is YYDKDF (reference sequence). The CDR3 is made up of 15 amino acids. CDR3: CATSSGTGGGQPQHF. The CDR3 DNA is TGTGCCACCAGCTCCGGGACAGGGGGGGGTCAGCCCCAGCATTTT. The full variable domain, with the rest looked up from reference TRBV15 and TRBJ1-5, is DAMVIQNPRYQVTQFGKPVTLSCSQTLNHNVMYWYQQKSSQAPKLLFHYYDKDFNNEADTPDNFQSRRPNTSFCFLDIRSPGLGDTAMYLCATSSGTGGGQPQHFGDGTRLSIL.

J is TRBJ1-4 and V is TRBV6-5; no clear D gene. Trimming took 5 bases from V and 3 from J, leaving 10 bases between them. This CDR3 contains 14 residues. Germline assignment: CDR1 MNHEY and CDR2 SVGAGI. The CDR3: CASSEYSPNEKLFF. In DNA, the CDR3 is TGTGCCAGCAGTGAGTACAGCCCTAATGAAAAACTGTTTTTT.

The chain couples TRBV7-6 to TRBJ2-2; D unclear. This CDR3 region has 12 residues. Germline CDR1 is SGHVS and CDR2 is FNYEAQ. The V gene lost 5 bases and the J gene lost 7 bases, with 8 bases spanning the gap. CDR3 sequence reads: CASSPPSGELFF. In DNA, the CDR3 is TGTGCCAGCAGCCCCCCCAGCGGGGAGCTGTTTTTT.

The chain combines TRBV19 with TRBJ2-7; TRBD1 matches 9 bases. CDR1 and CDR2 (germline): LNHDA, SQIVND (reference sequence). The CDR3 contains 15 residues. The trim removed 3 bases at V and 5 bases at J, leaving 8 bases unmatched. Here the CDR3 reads CASSMMGQGKHEQYF. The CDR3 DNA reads TGTGCCAGTAGTATGATGGGACAGGGTAAACACGAGCAGTACTTC.

This CDR3 reads CASSPQEYNEQFF. In nucleotides, the CDR3 is TGTGCCAGCAGTCCCCAGGAGTACAATGAGCAGTTCTTC. V gene TRBV6-5 combines with J gene TRBJ2-1; the D is unclear. The germline gives CDR1 MNHEY, CDR2 SVGAGI. With 5 bases removed from V and 4 bases from J, the gap between germline ends came to 9 bases. The CDR3 runs to 13 residues.

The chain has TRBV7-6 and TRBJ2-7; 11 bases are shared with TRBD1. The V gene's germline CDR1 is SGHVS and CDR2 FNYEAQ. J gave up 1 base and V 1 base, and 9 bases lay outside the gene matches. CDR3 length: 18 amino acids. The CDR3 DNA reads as TGTGCCAGCAGCTTAGGTCCCCCCGGGACAGGGGGTTCCTACGAGCAGTACTTC. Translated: CASSLGPPGTGGSYEQYF.

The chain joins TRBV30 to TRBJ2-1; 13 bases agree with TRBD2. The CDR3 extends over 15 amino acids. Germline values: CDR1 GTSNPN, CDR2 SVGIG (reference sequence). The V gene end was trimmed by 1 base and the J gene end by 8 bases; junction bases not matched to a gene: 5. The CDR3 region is CAWSAGLAGMDEQFF. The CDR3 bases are TGTGCCTGGAGTGCGGGACTAGCGGGAATGGATGAGCAGTTCTTC.

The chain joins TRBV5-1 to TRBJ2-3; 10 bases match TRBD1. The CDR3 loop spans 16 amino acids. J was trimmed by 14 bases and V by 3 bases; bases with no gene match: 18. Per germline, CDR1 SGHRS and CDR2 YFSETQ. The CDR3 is CASSSQTGGDRQGLYF. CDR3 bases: TGCGCCAGCAGCTCCCAGACAGGGGGCGACCGGCAGGGTCTGTATTTT. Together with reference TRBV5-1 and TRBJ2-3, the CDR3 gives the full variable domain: KAGVTQTPRYLIKTRGQQVTLSCSPISGHRSVSWYQQTPGQGLQFLFEYFSETQRNKGNFPGRFSGRQFSNSRSEMNVSTLELGDSALYLCASSSQTGGDRQGLYFGPGTRLTVL.

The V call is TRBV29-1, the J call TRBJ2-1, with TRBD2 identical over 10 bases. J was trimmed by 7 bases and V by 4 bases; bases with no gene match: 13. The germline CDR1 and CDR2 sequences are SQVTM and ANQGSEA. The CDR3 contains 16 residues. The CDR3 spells CSVAGVLAGVTNEQFF. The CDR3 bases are TGCAGCGTTGCGGGGGTGCTAGCGGGAGTCACAAATGAGCAGTTCTTC.

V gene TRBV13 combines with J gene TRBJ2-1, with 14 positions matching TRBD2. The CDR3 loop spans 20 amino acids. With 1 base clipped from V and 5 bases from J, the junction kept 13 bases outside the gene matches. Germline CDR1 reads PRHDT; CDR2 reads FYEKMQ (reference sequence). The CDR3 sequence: CASSLVRTSGRPLSDNEQFF. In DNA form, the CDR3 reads TGTGCCAGCAGCTTAGTTCGGACTAGCGGGAGGCCTCTCAGTGACAATGAGCAGTTCTTC.

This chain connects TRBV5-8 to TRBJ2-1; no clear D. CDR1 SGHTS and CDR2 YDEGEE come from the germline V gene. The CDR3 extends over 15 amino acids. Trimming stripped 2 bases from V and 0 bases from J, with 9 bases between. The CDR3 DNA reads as TGTGCCAGCAGCTTTTTGGGCAGCTCCTACAATGAGCAGTTCTTC. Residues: CASSFLGSSYNEQFF.

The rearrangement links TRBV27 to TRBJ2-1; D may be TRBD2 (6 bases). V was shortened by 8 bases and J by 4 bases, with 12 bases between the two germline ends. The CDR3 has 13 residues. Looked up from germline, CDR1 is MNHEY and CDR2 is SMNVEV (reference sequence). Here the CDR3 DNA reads TGTGCCAGCGGCGGGACTCCATACAATGAGCAGTTCTTC. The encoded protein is CASGGTPYNEQFF.

This CDR3 reads CASSLDPSSYNEQFF. In nucleotides, the CDR3 is TGCGCCAGCAGCTTGGATCCTAGCTCCTACAATGAGCAGTTCTTC. The genes are TRBV5-1 and TRBJ2-1; D call uncertain. With 0 bases removed from V and 0 bases from J, the gap between germline ends came to 7 bases. CDR1 SGHRS and CDR2 YFSETQ come from the germline V gene. This CDR3 is 15 amino acids long.

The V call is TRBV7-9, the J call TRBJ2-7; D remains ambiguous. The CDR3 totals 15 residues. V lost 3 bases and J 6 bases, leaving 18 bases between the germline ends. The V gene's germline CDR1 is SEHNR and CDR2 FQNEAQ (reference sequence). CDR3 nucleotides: TGTGCCAGCAGCTTCAGTTCTGCCACGCTCTCCGAGCAGTACTTC. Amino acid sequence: CASSFSSATLSEQYF.

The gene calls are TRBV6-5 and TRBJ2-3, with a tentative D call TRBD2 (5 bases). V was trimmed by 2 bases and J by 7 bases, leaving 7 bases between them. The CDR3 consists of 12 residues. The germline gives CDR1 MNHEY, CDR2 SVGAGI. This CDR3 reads CASSYGRNTQYF. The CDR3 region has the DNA TGTGCCAGCAGTTACGGGAGAAATACGCAGTATTTT.

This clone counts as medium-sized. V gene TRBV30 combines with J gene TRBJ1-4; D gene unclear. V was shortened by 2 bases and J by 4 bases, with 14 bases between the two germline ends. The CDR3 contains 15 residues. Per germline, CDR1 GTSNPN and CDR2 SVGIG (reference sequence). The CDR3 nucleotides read TGTGCCTGGAGTTATGACTTCGCAGTTAATGAAAAACTGTTTTTT. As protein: CAWSYDFAVNEKLFF.

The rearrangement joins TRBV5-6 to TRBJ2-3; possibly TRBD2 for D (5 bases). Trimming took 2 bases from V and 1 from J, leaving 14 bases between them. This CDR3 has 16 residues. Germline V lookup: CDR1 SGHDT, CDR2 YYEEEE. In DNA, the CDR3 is TGTGCCAGCAGCTTAAACGAGCGGCCTCGCACAGATACGCAGTATTTT. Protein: CASSLNERPRTDTQYF.

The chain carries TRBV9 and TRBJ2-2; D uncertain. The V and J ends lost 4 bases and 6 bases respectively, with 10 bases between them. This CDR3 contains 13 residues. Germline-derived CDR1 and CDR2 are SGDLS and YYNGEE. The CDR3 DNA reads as TGTGCCAGCAGCACCAGCGAGCCCGGGGAGCTGTTTTTT. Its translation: CASSTSEPGELFF.